This T cell receptor beta chain was sequenced for a study of blood T cell repertoires in COVID-19. Study overall: Acute and convalescent COVID-19 specimens originated in the United States, Italy and Spain. Nucleic acid was either cDNA or gDNA, and it came from T cells, B-cell-depleted T cells, or PBMCs.

This CDR3 has 14 amino acids. V lost 6 bases, J lost 7 bases, and 18 bases lay in between. CDR1 and CDR2 (germline): MNHEY, SVGAGI. The assay was immunoSEQ multiplex PCR, and TCRdb's table has in-frame clones only and misses some. Here the sample spans around 290,000 clones, approximately 88% being singletons. The sample comprised PBMCs or T cells enriched from blood (not recorded which). The sequence came from a woman aged 25 to 39 who had recovered from COVID-19. This chain uses TRBV6-5 with TRBJ1-1, with D maybe TRBD1 (6 bases). The CDR3 DNA follows: TGTGCCAGCAGACTTAAACAGGGTAACGGTGAAGCTTTCTTT. Encoded protein: CASRLKQGNGEAFF.